Listed below are T cell receptor beta chains from one sample, sequenced in a study of cytomegalovirus exposure and HLA in healthy donors. Profiling relied on immunoSEQ multiplex PCR, and the TCRdb table lists in-frame clones only, not all of them. The sample has roughly 180,000 clones, around 80% seen once; the top ten hold 6% to 7.5%. The sequenced sample consisted of PBMCs. These receptors originate from a man aged 25-45 years in good health and CMV-seropositive. Each CDR3 is given with its conserved first and last residue. Each record gives: V gene, D gene, J gene, clone size, CDR3 protein, CDR3 DNA. D genes are given only for firm matches. Not all rows give a size; the values are once, few, many and, for expanded clones, a class.

V: TRBV11-3
D: TRBD2
J: TRBJ2-7
size: once
CDR3: CASSSSTSGSSEQYF
DNA: TGTGCCAGCAGCTCATCGACTAGCGGGAGTTCCGAGCAGTACTTC

V: TRBV6-1
D: .
J: TRBJ2-5
size: .
CDR3: CASSLGEYETQYF
DNA: TGTGCCAGCAGCCTGGGAGAATACGAGACCCAGTACTTC

V: TRBV12-2
D: .
J: TRBJ1-1
size: .
CDR3: CASRLARKKGREATEAFF
DNA: TGTGCAAGTCGCTTAGCCCGCAAGAAGGGCAGGGAGGCCACTGAAGCTTTCTTT

V: TRBV11-3
D: TRBD1
J: TRBJ1-1
size: .
CDR3: CASRDRVEAFF
DNA: TGTGCCAGCAGGGACAGGGTGGAAGCTTTCTTT

V: TRBV5-1
D: .
J: TRBJ1-1
size: .
CDR3: CASSLAGRGTFEAFF
DNA: TGCGCCAGCAGCTTGGCCGGGAGGGGGACCTTTGAAGCTTTCTTT

V: TRBV7-2
D: TRBD2
J: TRBJ2-1
size: .
CDR3: CASSLVHASGHNEQFF
DNA: TGTGCCAGCAGCTTAGTCCACGCTAGCGGTCATAATGAGCAGTTCTTC

V: TRBV7-9
D: TRBD1
J: TRBJ1-5
size: .
CDR3: CASSLGGQGDQPQHF
DNA: TGTGCCAGCAGCTTAGGGGGACAGGGTGATCAGCCCCAGCATTTT

V: TRBV5-1
D: TRBD2
J: TRBJ2-7
size: few
CDR3: CASSLEASGPYEQYF
DNA: TGCGCCAGCAGCTTGGAGGCTAGCGGGCCCTACGAGCAGTACTTC

V: TRBV7-2
D: TRBD1
J: TRBJ2-5
size: once
CDR3: CASSFDRGPETQYF
DNA: TGTGCCAGCAGCTTCGACAGGGGGCCTGAGACCCAGTACTTC

V: TRBV11-2
D: TRBD2
J: TRBJ2-7
size: .
CDR3: CASSRLAGGDFEQYF
DNA: TGTGCCAGCAGCCGTCTAGCGGGAGGTGATTTCGAGCAGTACTTC

V: TRBV10-3
D: .
J: TRBJ2-7
size: .
CDR3: CAITGGQNSYEQYF
DNA: TGTGCCATCACGGGGGGACAAAACTCCTACGAGCAGTACTTC

V: TRBV18
D: TRBD2
J: TRBJ2-5
size: .
CDR3: CASSPQRGAEETQYF
DNA: TGTGCCAGCTCACCACAGCGGGGGGCAGAAGAGACCCAGTACTTC

V: TRBV5-1
D: .
J: TRBJ2-4
size: .
CDR3: CASSLGAYRELAKNIQYF
DNA: TGCGCCAGCAGCTTGGGCGCATACAGGGAACTAGCCAAAAACATTCAGTACTTC

V: TRBV4-1
D: .
J: TRBJ1-6
size: .
CDR3: CASSLSGLRDSPLHF
DNA: TGCGCCAGCAGCCTAAGCGGGCTCCGGGATTCACCCCTCCACTTT

V: TRBV5-1
D: .
J: TRBJ2-5
size: once
CDR3: CASSPMSGVQETQYF
DNA: TGCGCCAGCAGCCCTATGTCAGGCGTACAAGAGACCCAGTACTTC

V: TRBV30
D: TRBD2
J: TRBJ2-1
size: .
CDR3: CAWSSGLAGYNEQFF
DNA: TGTGCCTGGAGTTCGGGGCTAGCGGGATACAATGAGCAGTTCTTC

V: TRBV28
D: TRBD2
J: TRBJ2-1
size: .
CDR3: CASTFGTILSEGYNEQFF
DNA: TGTGCCAGCACCTTCGGGACTATCCTTTCGGAGGGGTACAATGAGCAGTTCTTC

V: TRBV5-1
D: TRBD1
J: TRBJ2-7
size: .
CDR3: CASSAPAQGAYEQYF
DNA: TGCGCCAGCAGCGCGCCGGCGCAGGGGGCCTACGAGCAGTACTTC

V: TRBV7-2
D: .
J: TRBJ1-1
size: .
CDR3: CASSLWTDTEAFF
DNA: TGTGCCAGCAGCTTATGGACTGACACTGAAGCTTTCTTT

V: TRBV4-2
D: TRBD2
J: TRBJ2-1
size: .
CDR3: CASSREGLAVYNEQFF
DNA: TGTGCCAGCAGCCGAGAGGGACTAGCGGTTTACAATGAGCAGTTCTTC

V: TRBV2
D: TRBD2
J: TRBJ2-1
size: .
CDR3: CAGGTSGNEQFF
DNA: TGTGCCGGGGGGACTAGCGGGAATGAGCAGTTCTTC

V: TRBV11-2
D: TRBD2
J: TRBJ2-7
size: .
CDR3: CASSTSGKYYEQYF
DNA: TGTGCCAGCAGCACCAGCGGGAAGTACTACGAGCAGTACTTC

V: TRBV29-1
D: .
J: TRBJ1-1
size: few
CDR3: CSVGGMNTEAFF
DNA: TGCAGCGTGGGGGGAATGAACACTGAAGCTTTCTTT

V: TRBV5-1
D: .
J: TRBJ2-3
size: .
CDR3: CASGGVETDTQYF
DNA: TGCGCCAGCGGCGGAGTAGAAACAGATACGCAGTATTTT

V: TRBV7-2
D: TRBD1
J: TRBJ2-7
size: .
CDR3: CASRPGQGIEQYF
DNA: TGTGCCAGCAGACCGGGACAGGGGATCGAGCAGTACTTC

V: TRBV7-9
D: TRBD1
J: TRBJ1-6
size: .
CDR3: CASSPRQGSVNSPLHF
DNA: TGTGCCAGCAGCCCTCGACAGGGGTCGGTTAATTCACCCCTCCACTTT

V: TRBV11-2
D: .
J: TRBJ1-4
size: .
CDR3: CASSSKSDSTNEKLFF
DNA: TGTGCCAGCAGCTCCAAATCCGACTCAACTAATGAAAAACTGTTTTTT

V: TRBV28
D: TRBD2
J: TRBJ2-1
size: .
CDR3: CASSSRYFRTSGRNYNEQFF
DNA: TGTGCCAGCAGTTCCCGCTACTTTCGGACTAGCGGGAGGAACTACAATGAGCAGTTCTTC

V: TRBV5-1
D: TRBD1
J: TRBJ2-7
size: .
CDR3: CASSVTGASTYEQYF
DNA: TGCGCCAGCAGCGTCACAGGGGCCTCCACCTACGAGCAGTACTTC

V: TRBV2
D: .
J: TRBJ2-3
size: .
CDR3: CASRETGLGPDTQYF
DNA: TGTGCCAGCAGGGAGACAGGTTTGGGTCCAGATACGCAGTATTTT

V: TRBV6-5
D: .
J: TRBJ1-5
size: .
CDR3: CASSYPGSGNQPQHF
DNA: TGTGCCAGCAGTTATCCCGGGTCTGGAAATCAGCCCCAGCATTTT

V: TRBV7-9
D: .
J: TRBJ1-1
size: .
CDR3: CSSSLAGRQVPMNTEAFF
DNA: TGTTCCAGCAGCTTAGCCGGGAGACAAGTTCCCATGAACACTGAAGCTTTCTTT

V: TRBV27
D: TRBD1
J: TRBJ1-4
size: .
CDR3: CASSLLSTGDNEKLFF
DNA: TGTGCCAGCAGTTTATTGAGTACAGGGGATAATGAAAAACTGTTTTTT

V: TRBV6-5
D: TRBD1
J: TRBJ2-7
size: .
CDR3: CASSYSGQGVHEQYF
DNA: TGTGCCAGCAGTTACTCAGGACAGGGTGTCCACGAGCAGTACTTC

V: TRBV4-3
D: TRBD2
J: TRBJ2-3
size: .
CDR3: CASSQDASGDHTDTQYF
DNA: TGCGCCAGCAGCCAAGATGCTAGCGGGGACCACACAGATACGCAGTATTTT

V: TRBV11-3
D: TRBD2
J: TRBJ2-1
size: .
CDR3: CASSLPGRGGNEQFF
DNA: TGTGCCAGCAGCCTTCCTGGGCGGGGGGGCAATGAGCAGTTCTTC

V: TRBV28
D: .
J: TRBJ2-7
size: once
CDR3: CASMGPNYEQYF
DNA: TGTGCCAGCATGGGGCCAAACTACGAGCAGTACTTC

V: TRBV4-1
D: .
J: TRBJ1-5
size: .
CDR3: CASSHRPSGQPQHF
DNA: TGCGCCAGCAGCCACCGGCCTTCGGGGCAGCCCCAGCATTTT

V: TRBV19
D: TRBD2
J: TRBJ2-7
size: .
CDR3: CASSIAGGYEQYF
DNA: TGTGCCAGTAGTATAGCGGGGGGTTACGAGCAGTACTTC

V: TRBV2
D: .
J: TRBJ2-1
size: .
CDR3: CASTTLRGSYNEQFF
DNA: TGTGCCAGCACTACGTTACGAGGCTCCTACAATGAGCAGTTCTTC

V: TRBV5-4
D: TRBD2
J: TRBJ2-5
size: .
CDR3: CASSLGLAGGQQETQYF
DNA: TGTGCCAGCAGCTTGGGACTAGCGGGGGGTCAACAAGAGACCCAGTACTTC

V: TRBV7-4
D: TRBD2
J: TRBJ2-7
size: .
CDR3: CASSFPPGGGHEQYF
DNA: TGTGCCAGCAGCTTCCCCCCCGGGGGGGGGCACGAGCAGTACTTC

V: TRBV9
D: .
J: TRBJ1-2
size: .
CDR3: CASGQSNYGYTF
DNA: TGTGCCAGCGGGCAGTCCAACTATGGCTACACCTTC

V: TRBV9
D: .
J: TRBJ1-1
size: once
CDR3: CASSVGWDGGSNTEAFF
DNA: TGTGCCAGCAGCGTAGGGTGGGACGGGGGGTCGAACACTGAAGCTTTCTTT

V: TRBV9
D: .
J: TRBJ1-3
size: few
CDR3: CASSVDTSGNTIYF
DNA: TGTGCCAGCAGCGTAGACACCTCTGGAAACACCATATATTTT

V: TRBV5-8
D: TRBD1
J: TRBJ2-1
size: .
CDR3: CASSMGQYNEQFF
DNA: TGTGCCAGCAGCATGGGACAGTACAATGAGCAGTTCTTC